This TCR beta chain was captured in a study of CD8+ T cells in alopecia areata. On the study more broadly: In an open-label trial, patients got 5 to 10 mg tofacitinib twice daily.

Sequencing templates came from extracted RNA that was reverse transcribed into cDNA. The protocol was immunoSEQ multiplex PCR, while the TCRdb copy is restricted to in-frame clones and leaves out a portion. The sample shows around 150,000 clones, roughly 65% of them seen only once. The treatment: oral pan-JAK inhibitor, 5-10 mg twice daily. Alopecia areata patients provided lesional scalp punch biopsies and peripheral blood, both collected for the study. Findings and caveats of the study: Scalp sample sequencing also detects resident alphabeta T cells of normal skin.

Germline CDR1 and CDR2: LNHNV and YYDKDF (reference sequence). The CDR3 covers 14 residues. V was shortened by 2 bases and J by 5 bases, with 12 bases between the two germline ends. A remark on this clone: Antigen: not known.

The chain links TRBV15 to TRBJ1-2; no clear D gene. The source is a human donor with alopecia areata. The input for sequencing was CD4+ T cells sorted from blood, taken at week 4, from a patient treated with tofacitinib. CDR3 sequence: CATSRRADNYGYTF. The DNA for the CDR3 is TGTGCCACCAGCAGACGAGCTGACAATTATGGCTACACCTTC.